The 20 T cell receptor beta chains below come from one sample, sequenced in a study of read filtering for tumor transcriptome and immune sequencing. From approximately 400 ng of RNA, a library with molecular barcoded alpha/delta and beta/gamma adaptors was made. Each CDR3 protein gets one entry after TCRdb re-called the reads with MiXCR. The sample lists more than 35,000 distinct CDR3 sequences, roughly 15% seen once, with less than 20% in the top ten. The material sequenced was a population of CD138-negative cells sorted from bone marrow. Receptors were obtained from a donor older than 35 with multiple myeloma.

The sample holds many counts of this clonotype. V gene TRBV20-1 combines with J gene TRBJ2-3; the D gene is possibly TRBD2 (6 bases). The germline V and J ends were trimmed by 5 bases and 0 bases, with 18 bases remaining between them. CDR1 is DFQATT and CDR2 is SNEGSKA in the germline V gene (reference sequence). The CDR3 has 16 residues. The CDR3 coding sequence is TGCAGTGCTGATGACGGGGGACCTTCCAGCACAGATACGCAGTATTTT. Protein sequence: CSADDGGPSSTDTQYF.

Comments on this clonotype: Being one base from a much bigger clone, this may be a read error. This chain joins TRBV4-3 and TRBJ2-1; D remains unclear. From germline, CDR1 is LGHNA and CDR2 YSLEER. The CDR3 runs 13 residues. The V end lost 0 bases, the J end lost 5 bases, and 5 bases lay between the germline ends. CDR3 coding DNA: TGCGCCAGCAGCCAAGACCCACACAATGAGCAGTTCTTC. This codes for CASSQDPHNEQFF.

This clonotype occurred many times. V gene TRBV4-2 combines with J gene TRBJ1-2; D is possibly TRBD1 (5 bases). V lost 4 bases and J 7 bases, leaving 22 bases between the germline ends. The CDR3 extends over 16 amino acids. The germline V gene encodes CDR1 LGHNA and CDR2 YNFKEQ. CDR3 loop: CASSLSQYQGPRGYTF. For the CDR3, the DNA is TGTGCCAGCAGCCTATCCCAATATCAGGGACCGCGTGGCTACACCTTC.

This clonotype was picked up a small number of times. Because the CDR3 is missing its conserved closing phenylalanine or tryptophan, this is likely a read error. J is TRBJ2-1 and V is TRBV4-1; 8 bases fit TRBD2. The CDR3 extends over 15 amino acids. Trimming cost V 5 bases and J 12 bases; bases outside gene matches: 15. CDR1 and CDR2 (germline): MGHRA, YSYEKL. CDR3 region: CASSSPSGGRLVQFI. The DNA of the CDR3 is TGCGCCAGCAGCTCCCCGAGCGGGGGCCGCTTGGTGCAGTTCATC.

As for this clonotype: This likely traces to a read error, being one base from a far larger clone. The V call is TRBV5-1, the J call TRBJ2-5; D possibly matches TRBD1 or TRBD2 (6 bases each). The DNA matches TRBJ2-7 better at its end, which makes the J call doubtful. This CDR3 is 14 amino acids long. Germline lookup yields CDR1 SGHRS and CDR2 YFSETQ. CDR3 nucleotides: TGCACCAGCAGCTTAGAGGGGGGTAACTACGAGCAGTACTTC. Protein product: CTSSLEGGNYEQYF.

This clonotype has ten or more counts. The V call is TRBV6-6, the J call TRBJ1-5, with a weak D call TRBD1 (5 bases). With 0 bases removed from V and 0 bases from J, the gap between germline ends came to 6 bases. The germline V gene has CDR1 MNHNY and CDR2 SVGAGI (reference sequence). The CDR3 consists of 15 residues. For the CDR3, the DNA is TGTGCCAGCAGTTACTCTCAGGGTAGCAATCAGCCCCAGCATTTT. Encoded protein: CASSYSQGSNQPQHF.

At least ten counts were recorded for this clonotype. V gene TRBV27 combines with J gene TRBJ2-7, with TRBD1 matching 12 bases. V lost 0 bases and J lost 4; bases outside the gene matches: 7. The CDR3 loop spans 17 amino acids. Germline V gene sequence: CDR1 MNHEY, CDR2 SMNVEV (reference sequence). The CDR3 is CASSLSGDRGPRYEQYF. Here the CDR3 DNA reads TGTGCCAGCAGTTTATCGGGGGACAGGGGGCCCAGGTACGAGCAGTACTTC.

This clonotype was seen many times. The chain carries TRBV30 and TRBJ2-3, with D hard to call. The CDR3 contains 14 residues. Trimming shortened V by 2 bases and J by 1 base, and 10 bases separated the two germline ends. Germline CDR1 reads GTSNPN; CDR2 reads SVGIG (reference sequence). The DNA for the CDR3 is TGTGCCTGGAGTACCAGTGGAGGCACAGATACGCAGTATTTT. Its translation is CAWSTSGGTDTQYF.

The V and J genes are TRBV7-6 and TRBJ2-7, with 7 bases aligning to TRBD1. The CDR3 covers 15 residues. CDR1 and CDR2 (germline): SGHVS, FNYEAQ. The J segment lost 5 bases and the V segment lost 5 bases, leaving 12 bases of the junction unmatched. In nucleotides, the CDR3 is TGTGCCAGCAGCCCGCAACAGGGGCCCGCCCACGAGCAGTACTTC. This sequence encodes CASSPQQGPAHEQYF.

This clonotype showed up just a few times. This chain uses TRBV6-2 or TRBV6-3 with TRBJ1-6; no clear D gene. Trimming took 6 bases from V and 10 from J, leaving 13 bases between them. The germline CDR1 and CDR2 sequences are MNHEY and SVGEGT. The CDR3 is 13 amino acids. CDR3 nucleotides: TGTGCCAGCAGGAGAGATAATTCATCACCCCTCCACTTT. Protein: CASRRDNSSPLHF.

This clonotype was seen at least ten times. The V gene is TRBV20-1, the J gene TRBJ1-5; TRBD1 agrees at 10 bases. Germline CDR1 is DFQATT and CDR2 is SNEGSKA (reference sequence). This CDR3 is built from 14 residues. V lost 5 bases, J lost 6 bases, and 7 bases stayed unmatched. The CDR3 region has the DNA TGCAGTGCTCCGACAGGGGGCATCTTTCAGCCCCAGCATTTT. Its translation: CSAPTGGIFQPQHF.

This clonotype was seen at least ten times. This chain links TRBV28 with TRBJ2-7; 12 bases are shared with TRBD1. Trimming took 6 bases from V and 6 from J; bases not matched to a gene: 9. The CDR3 is 15 residues long. CDR1 MDHEN and CDR2 SYDVKM come from the germline V gene. The CDR3 sequence: CASSTPGQGASEQYF. The CDR3 DNA is TGTGCCAGCAGCACCCCGGGACAGGGGGCCTCCGAGCAGTACTTC.

The V and J genes are TRBV7-9 and TRBJ1-5; possible D gene TRBD1, 6 bases. The CDR3 has 14 residues. Trimming shortened V by 5 bases and J by 6 bases, and 14 bases separated the two germline ends. Germline V gene lookup returns CDR1 SEHNR and CDR2 FQNEAQ (reference sequence). CDR3 loop: CASSGQSGAQPQHF. In DNA, the CDR3 is TGTGCCAGCAGCGGACAGTCCGGGGCTCAGCCCCAGCATTTT. The entire variable domain, with the rest obtained from reference TRBV7-9 and TRBJ1-5, is as follows: DTGVSQNPRHKITKRGQNVTFRCDPISEHNRLYWYRQTLGQGPEFLTYFQNEAQLEKSRLLSDRFSAERPKGSFSTLEIQRTEQGDSAMYLCASSGQSGAQPQHFGDGTRLSIL.

This clonotype occurred a few times. This may come from a read error, since a much larger clone is one base off. The V call is TRBV6-5, the J call TRBJ2-7; the D is unclear. The germline V gene has CDR1 MNHEY and CDR2 SVGAGI. This CDR3 is 13 amino acids long. The CDR3 loop reads CASSRSSSYGQYF. CDR3 sequence (DNA): TGTGCCAGCAGTCGGTCAAGCTCCTACGGGCAGTACTTC.

This clonotype came up many times. The chain combines TRBV30 with TRBJ1-5; D might be TRBD1 (6 bases). V lost 2 bases to trimming and J lost 5 bases, with 10 bases between them. Germline V gene data show CDR1 as GTSNPN and CDR2 as SVGIG (reference sequence). This CDR3 spans 13 amino acids. The CDR3, as DNA: TGTGCCTGGAGTACAGGGTTGGATCAGCCCCAGCATTTT. It translates to CAWSTGLDQPQHF. Full variable domain (rest looked up from reference TRBV30 and TRBJ1-5): SQTIHQWPATLVQPVGSPLSLECTVEGTSNPNLYWYRQAAGRGLQLLFYSVGIGQISSEVPQNLSASRPQDRQFILSSKKLLLSDSGFYLCAWSTGLDQPQHFGDGTRLSIL.

This clonotype has at least ten counts. The chain uses TRBV11-2 and TRBJ1-1, with no clear D. Deletions cut 1 base from V and 3 bases from J, with 12 bases between. The germline V gene encodes CDR1 SGHAT and CDR2 FQNNGV. CDR3 length equals 15 residues. This CDR3 reads CASSLGRRWDTEAFF. In DNA form, the CDR3 reads TGTGCCAGCAGCTTAGGCCGCCGGTGGGACACTGAAGCTTTCTTT.

This clonotype has ten or more counts. The chain couples TRBV2 to TRBJ2-7; TRBD1 or TRBD2 may be the D gene (5 bases each). Trimming shortened V by 7 bases and J by 3 bases, and 10 bases separated the two germline ends. CDR1 is SNHLY and CDR2 is FYNNEI in the germline V gene. The CDR3 runs 12 residues. CDR3 DNA sequence: TGTGCCAGCAAAGGGGACCTCTACGAGCAGTACTTC. Residues: CASKGDLYEQYF.

The chain employs TRBV5-4 and TRBJ2-5; 7 bases are a match to TRBD1. The CDR3 sequence is 17 residues long. Germline CDR1 and CDR2: SGHNT and YYREEE (reference sequence). J was trimmed by 5 bases and V by 0 bases; bases with no gene match: 13. As DNA, the CDR3 is TGTGCCAGCAGCTTGGACGGCAGGGGGATGGTCGGCGAGACCCAGTACTTC. Amino acids: CASSLDGRGMVGETQYF.

This clonotype has ten or more counts. The rearrangement links TRBV28 to TRBJ2-2; weak D call: TRBD2 (5 bases). V was pared by 8 bases and J by 1 base, with 5 bases between. CDR3 length: 12 residues. Germline V gives CDR1 MDHEN, CDR2 SYDVKM. This CDR3 reads CASRENTGELFF. The CDR3 DNA sequence: TGTGCCAGCCGGGAGAACACCGGGGAGCTGTTTTTT.

This clonotype occurred many times. The rearrangement links TRBV5-1 to TRBJ1-2; D possibly corresponds to TRBD1 (5 bases). This CDR3 is 14 amino acids long. Deletions cut 1 base from V and 4 bases from J, with 11 bases between. The germline gives CDR1 SGHRS, CDR2 YFSETQ. In DNA, the CDR3 is TGCGCCAGCAGCTTGTCCGGGACGGCCTATGGCTACACCTTC. Translated, it gives CASSLSGTAYGYTF.